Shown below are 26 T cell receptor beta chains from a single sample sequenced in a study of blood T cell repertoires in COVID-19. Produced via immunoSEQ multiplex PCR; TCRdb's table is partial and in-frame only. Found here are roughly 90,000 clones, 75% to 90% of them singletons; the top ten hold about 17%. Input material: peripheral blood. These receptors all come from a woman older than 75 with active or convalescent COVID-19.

This CDR3 reads CASSLASTGGYEQYF. CDR3 sequence (DNA): TGTGCCAGCAGCTTAGCGTCCACAGGGGGCTACGAGCAGTACTTC. The chain joins TRBV7-9 to TRBJ2-7; TRBD1 agrees at 8 bases. This CDR3 spans 15 amino acids. The germline V gene has CDR1 SEHNR and CDR2 FQNEAQ (reference sequence). After removal of 0 bases from V and 3 bases from J, the junction contained 4 bases not matched to a gene.

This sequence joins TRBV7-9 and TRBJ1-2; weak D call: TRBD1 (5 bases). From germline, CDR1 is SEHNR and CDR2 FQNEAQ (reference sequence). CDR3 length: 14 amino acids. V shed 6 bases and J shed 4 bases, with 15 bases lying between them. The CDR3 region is CASRQDGAFYGYTF. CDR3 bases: TGTGCCAGCAGACAGGACGGTGCTTTCTATGGCTACACCTTC.

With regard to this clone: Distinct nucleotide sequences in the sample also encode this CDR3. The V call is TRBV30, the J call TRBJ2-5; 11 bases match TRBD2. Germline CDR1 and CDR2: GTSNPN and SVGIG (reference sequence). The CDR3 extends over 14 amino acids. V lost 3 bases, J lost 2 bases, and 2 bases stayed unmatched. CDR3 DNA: TGTGCCTGGAGGGTAGCGGGGGGGCAAGAGACCCAGTACTTC. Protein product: CAWRVAGGQETQYF.

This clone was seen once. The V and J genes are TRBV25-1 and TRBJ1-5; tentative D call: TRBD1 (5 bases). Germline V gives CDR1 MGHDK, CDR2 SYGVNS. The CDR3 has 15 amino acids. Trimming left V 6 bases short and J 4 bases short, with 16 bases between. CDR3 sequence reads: CASSGDFLGNQPQHF. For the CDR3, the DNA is TGTGCCAGCAGCGGGGACTTCCTGGGAAATCAGCCCCAGCATTTT.

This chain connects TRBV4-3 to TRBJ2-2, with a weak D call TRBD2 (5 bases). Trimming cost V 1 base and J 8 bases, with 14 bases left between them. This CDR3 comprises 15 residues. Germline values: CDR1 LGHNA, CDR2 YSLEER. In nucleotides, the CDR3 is TGCGCCAGCAGCCAAGCTGATCGGGGAGAGGGGGAGCTGTTTTTT. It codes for CASSQADRGEGELFF.

The DNA for the CDR3 is TGTGCCAGCAGCTTGGGGTCAGGGCTAGCCAAAAACATTCAGTACTTC. Protein sequence: CASSLGSGLAKNIQYF. The rearrangement uses TRBV5-4 and TRBJ2-4; D is possibly TRBD1 (5 bases). The CDR3 is made up of 16 amino acids. The V gene's germline CDR1 is SGHNT and CDR2 YYREEE (reference sequence). The ends were cut back, 0 bases at V and 0 bases at J, with 10 bases in the middle.

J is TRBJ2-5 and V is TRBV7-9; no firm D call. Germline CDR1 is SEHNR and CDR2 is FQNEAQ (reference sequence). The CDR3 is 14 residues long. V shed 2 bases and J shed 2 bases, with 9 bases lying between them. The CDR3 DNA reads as TGTGCCAGCAGCTTAACCTTCGGTCAAGAGACCCAGTACTTC. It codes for CASSLTFGQETQYF.

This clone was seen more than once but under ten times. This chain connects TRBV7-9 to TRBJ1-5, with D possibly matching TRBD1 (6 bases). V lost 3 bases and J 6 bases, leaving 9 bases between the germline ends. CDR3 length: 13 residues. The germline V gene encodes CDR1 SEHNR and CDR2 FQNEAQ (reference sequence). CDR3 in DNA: TGTGCCAGCAGCTTGGGGGGGGCTCAGCCCCAGCATTTT. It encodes CASSLGGAQPQHF.

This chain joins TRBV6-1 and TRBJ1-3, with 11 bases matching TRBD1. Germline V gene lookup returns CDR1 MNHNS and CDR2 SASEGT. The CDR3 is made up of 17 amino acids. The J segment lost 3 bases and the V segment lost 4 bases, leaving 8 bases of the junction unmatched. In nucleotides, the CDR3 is TGTGCCAGCAGTGTCTCTGGACAGGGGGCAGGTGGAAACACCATATATTTT. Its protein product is CASSVSGQGAGGNTIYF.

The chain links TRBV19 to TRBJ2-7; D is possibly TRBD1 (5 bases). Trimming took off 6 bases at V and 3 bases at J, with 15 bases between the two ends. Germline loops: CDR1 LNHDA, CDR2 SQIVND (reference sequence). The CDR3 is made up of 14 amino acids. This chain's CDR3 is CASRPSTDVYEQYF. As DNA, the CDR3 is TGTGCCAGTAGACCTTCGACAGACGTCTACGAGCAGTACTTC.

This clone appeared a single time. CDR3 residues: CASSQDYRVDEKLFF. The CDR3 DNA follows: TGCGCCAGCAGCCAAGATTACAGGGTTGATGAAAAACTGTTTTTT. This rearrangement joins TRBV4-3 to TRBJ1-4, with a possible D match to TRBD1 (6 bases). CDR3 size: 15 residues. Trimming stripped 0 bases from V and 6 bases from J, with 11 bases between. CDR1 and CDR2 from the germline V gene are LGHNA and YSLEER.

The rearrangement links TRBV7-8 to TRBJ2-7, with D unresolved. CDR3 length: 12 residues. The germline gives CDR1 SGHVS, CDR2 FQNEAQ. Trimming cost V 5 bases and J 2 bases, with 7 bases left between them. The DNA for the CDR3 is TGTGCCAGCAGCCCAACAGCCTACGAGCAGTACTTC. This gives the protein CASSPTAYEQYF. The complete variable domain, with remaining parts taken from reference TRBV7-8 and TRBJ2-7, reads GAGVSQSPRYKVAKRGQDVALRCDPISGHVSLFWYQQALGQGPEFLTYFQNEAQLDKSGLPSDRFFAERPEGSVSTLKIQRTQQEDSAVYLCASSPTAYEQYFGPGTRLTVT.

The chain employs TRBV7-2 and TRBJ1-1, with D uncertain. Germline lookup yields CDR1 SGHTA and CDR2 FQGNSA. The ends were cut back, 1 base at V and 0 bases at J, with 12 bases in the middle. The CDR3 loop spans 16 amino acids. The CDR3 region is CASSLDSQVMNTEAFF. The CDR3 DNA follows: TGTGCCAGCAGCTTAGACAGCCAAGTAATGAACACTGAAGCTTTCTTT.

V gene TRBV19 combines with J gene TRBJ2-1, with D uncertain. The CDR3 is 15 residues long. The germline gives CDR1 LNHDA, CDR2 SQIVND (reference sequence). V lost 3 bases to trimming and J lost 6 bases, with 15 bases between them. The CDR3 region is CASSIEGATGNEQFF. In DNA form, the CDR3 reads TGTGCCAGTAGTATCGAAGGCGCGACGGGCAATGAGCAGTTCTTC.

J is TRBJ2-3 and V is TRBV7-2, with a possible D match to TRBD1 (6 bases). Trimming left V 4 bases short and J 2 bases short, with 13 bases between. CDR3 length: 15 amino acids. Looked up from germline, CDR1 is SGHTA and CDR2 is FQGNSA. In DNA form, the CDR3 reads TGTGCCAGCAGCTCCGGACAGACCGACACAGATACGCAGTATTTT. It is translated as CASSSGQTDTDTQYF. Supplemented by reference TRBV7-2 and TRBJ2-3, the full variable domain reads GAGVSQSPSNKVTEKGKDVELRCDPISGHTALYWYRQSLGQGLEFLIYFQGNSAPDKSGLPSDRFSAERTGGSVSTLTIQRTQQEDSAVYLCASSSGQTDTDTQYFGPGTRLTVL.

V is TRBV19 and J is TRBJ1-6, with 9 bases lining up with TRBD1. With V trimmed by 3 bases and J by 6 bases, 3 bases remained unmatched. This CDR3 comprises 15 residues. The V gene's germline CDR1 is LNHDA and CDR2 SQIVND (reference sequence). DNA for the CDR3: TGTGCCAGTAGTATGGTGACAGGGGGTAATTCACCCCTCCACTTT. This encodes CASSMVTGGNSPLHF.

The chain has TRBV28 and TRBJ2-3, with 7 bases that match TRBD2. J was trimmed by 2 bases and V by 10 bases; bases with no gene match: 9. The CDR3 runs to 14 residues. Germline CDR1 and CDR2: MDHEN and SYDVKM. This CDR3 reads CANGPAGTTDTQYF. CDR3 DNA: TGTGCCAACGGACCAGCGGGAACCACAGATACGCAGTATTTT.

This chain's CDR3 is CSASLGGAGTEAFF. For the CDR3, the DNA is TGCAGTGCTAGTCTTGGGGGCGCGGGTACTGAAGCTTTCTTT. The V call is TRBV20-1, the J call TRBJ1-1, with D tentatively TRBD1 (6 bases). The CDR3 has 14 residues. The germline CDR1 and CDR2 sequences are DFQATT and SNEGSKA (reference sequence). Trimming took off 3 bases at V and 5 bases at J, with 16 bases between the two ends.

In DNA, the CDR3 is TGTGCCAGCAGCTGGGGGACAGCCCTGAACACTGAAGCTTTCTTT. Translated, it gives CASSWGTALNTEAFF. The chain employs TRBV13 and TRBJ1-1; 7 bases agree with TRBD1. The length of the CDR3 is 15 residues. CDR1 is PRHDT, CDR2 FYEKMQ, per germline (reference sequence). The V and J ends lost 4 bases and 0 bases, in that order; junction bases with no gene match: 5.

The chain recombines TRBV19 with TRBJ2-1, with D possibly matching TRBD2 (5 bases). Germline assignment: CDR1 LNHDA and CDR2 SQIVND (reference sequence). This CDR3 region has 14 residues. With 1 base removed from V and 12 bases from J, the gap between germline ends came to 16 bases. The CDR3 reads CASSIVLEVPGQFF. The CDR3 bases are TGTGCCAGTAGTATAGTATTGGAGGTCCCGGGGCAGTTCTTC.

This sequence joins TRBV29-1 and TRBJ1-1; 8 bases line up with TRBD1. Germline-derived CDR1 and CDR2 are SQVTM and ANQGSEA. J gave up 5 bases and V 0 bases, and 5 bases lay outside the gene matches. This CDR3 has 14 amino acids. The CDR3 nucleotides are TGCAGCGTTGAAGACTTTGACAGGGGAACTGAAGCTTTCTTT. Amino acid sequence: CSVEDFDRGTEAFF.

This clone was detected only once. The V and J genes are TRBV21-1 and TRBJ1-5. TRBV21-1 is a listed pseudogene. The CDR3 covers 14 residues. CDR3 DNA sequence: TGTGCCAGCAGCAAAACCGGGACTAATCAGCCCCAGCATTTT. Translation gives CASSKTGTNQPQHF.

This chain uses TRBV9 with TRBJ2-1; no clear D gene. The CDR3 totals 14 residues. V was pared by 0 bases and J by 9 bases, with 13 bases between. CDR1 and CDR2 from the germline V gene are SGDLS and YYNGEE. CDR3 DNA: TGTGCCAGCAGCGTAGAACTACCCGGCACTGAGCAGTTCTTC. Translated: CASSVELPGTEQFF.

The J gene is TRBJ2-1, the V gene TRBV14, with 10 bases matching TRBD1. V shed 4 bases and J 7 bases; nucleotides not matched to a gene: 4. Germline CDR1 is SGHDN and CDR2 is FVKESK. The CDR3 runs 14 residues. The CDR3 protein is CASSPGQGKNEQFF. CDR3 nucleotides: TGTGCCAGCAGCCCGGGACAGGGGAAAAATGAGCAGTTCTTC.

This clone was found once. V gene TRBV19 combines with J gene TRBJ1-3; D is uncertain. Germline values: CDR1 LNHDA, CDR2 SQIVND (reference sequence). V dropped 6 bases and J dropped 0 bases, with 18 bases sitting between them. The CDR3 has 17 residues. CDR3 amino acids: CASRLTLASSSGNTIYF. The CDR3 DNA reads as TGTGCCAGTAGACTAACTCTCGCCTCTAGCTCTGGAAACACCATATATTTT.

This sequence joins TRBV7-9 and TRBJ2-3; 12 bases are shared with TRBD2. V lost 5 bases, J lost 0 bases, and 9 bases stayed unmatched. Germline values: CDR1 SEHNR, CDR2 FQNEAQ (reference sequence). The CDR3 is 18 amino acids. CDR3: CASSPGLAGGASTDTQYF. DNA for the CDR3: TGTGCCAGCAGCCCTGGGCTAGCGGGGGGGGCTAGCACAGATACGCAGTATTTT.